This T cell receptor (beta chain) was profiled in a study of radiotherapy plus CTLA-4 blockade in lung cancer. The study, taken as a whole, reports: Radiotherapy plus ipilimumab was followed by expansion in blood of tumor-derived TCR clones.

With regard to this clone: Its antigen is unknown.

The V gene lost 5 bases and the J gene lost 2 bases, with 18 bases spanning the gap. The length of the CDR3 is 16 residues. CDR1 and CDR2 (germline): MNHEY, SMNVEV (reference sequence). Sequencing used immunoSEQ multiplex PCR; TCRdb keeps in-frame clones, though not all of them. In the table there are 90,000 or so clones, about 86% of which are singletons. The clonotype was recovered from a human donor with non-small cell lung cancer who had a partial response to radiotherapy plus ipilimumab. The V gene is TRBV27, the J gene TRBJ1-2; D not certain. The sequencing here drew on peripheral blood, taken from a patient treated with radiotherapy plus ipilimumab. In nucleotides, the CDR3 is TGTGCCAGCAGTCCCACACCGAACCGAATAAACTATGGCTACACCTTC. Amino acid sequence: CASSPTPNRINYGYTF.